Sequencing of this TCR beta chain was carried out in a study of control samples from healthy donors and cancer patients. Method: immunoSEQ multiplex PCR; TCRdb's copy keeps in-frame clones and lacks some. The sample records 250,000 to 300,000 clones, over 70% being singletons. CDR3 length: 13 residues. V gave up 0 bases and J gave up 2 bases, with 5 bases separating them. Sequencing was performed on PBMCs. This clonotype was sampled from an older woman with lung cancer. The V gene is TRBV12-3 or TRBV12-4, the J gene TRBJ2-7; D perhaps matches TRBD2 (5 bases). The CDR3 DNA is TGTGCCAGCAGTTTAGCCGGGACCTACGAGCAGTACTTC. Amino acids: CASSLAGTYEQYF.